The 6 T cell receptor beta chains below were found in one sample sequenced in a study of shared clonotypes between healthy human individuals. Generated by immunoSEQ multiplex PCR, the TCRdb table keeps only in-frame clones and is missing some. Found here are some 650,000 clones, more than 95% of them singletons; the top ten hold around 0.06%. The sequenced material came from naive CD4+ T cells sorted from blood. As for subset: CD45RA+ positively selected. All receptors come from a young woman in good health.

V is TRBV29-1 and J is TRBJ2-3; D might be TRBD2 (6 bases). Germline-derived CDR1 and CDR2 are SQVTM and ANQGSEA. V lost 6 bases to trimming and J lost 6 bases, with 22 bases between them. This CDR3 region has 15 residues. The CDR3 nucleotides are TGCAGCGTGGGTCTCCGGGAGTATAGGGCCGATACGCAGTATTTT. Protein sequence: CSVGLREYRADTQYF.

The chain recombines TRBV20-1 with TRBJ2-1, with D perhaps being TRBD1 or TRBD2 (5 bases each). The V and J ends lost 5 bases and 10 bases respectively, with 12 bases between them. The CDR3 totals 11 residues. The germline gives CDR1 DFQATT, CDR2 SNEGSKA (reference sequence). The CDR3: CSAPGPLEQFF. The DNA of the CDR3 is TGCAGTGCTCCGGGGCCATTGGAGCAGTTCTTC.

CDR3 nucleotides: TGTGCCAGCCAACAGGGGGATTATTCAGGTTCACCCCTCCACTTT. Translating gives CASQQGDYSGSPLHF. The genes are TRBV27 and TRBJ1-6, with TRBD1 matching 8 bases. The CDR3 is 15 residues long. Germline CDR1 and CDR2: MNHEY and SMNVEV (reference sequence). With 8 bases clipped from V and 9 bases from J, the junction kept 12 bases outside the gene matches.

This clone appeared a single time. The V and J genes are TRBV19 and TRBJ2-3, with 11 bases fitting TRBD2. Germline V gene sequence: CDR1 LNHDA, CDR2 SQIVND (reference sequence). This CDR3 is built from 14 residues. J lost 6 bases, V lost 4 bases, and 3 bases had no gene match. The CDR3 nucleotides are TGTGCCAGTAGTACCATAGCGGGAGGGGATACGCAGTATTTT. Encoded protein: CASSTIAGGDTQYF.

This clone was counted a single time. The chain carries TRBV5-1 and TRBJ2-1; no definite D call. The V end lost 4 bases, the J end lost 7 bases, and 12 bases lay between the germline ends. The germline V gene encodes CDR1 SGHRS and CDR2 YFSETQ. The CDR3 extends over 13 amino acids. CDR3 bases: TGCGCCAGCAGCCAGGCCCAGACTAATGAGCAGTTCTTC. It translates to CASSQAQTNEQFF. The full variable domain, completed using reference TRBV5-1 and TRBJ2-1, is KAGVTQTPRYLIKTRGQQVTLSCSPISGHRSVSWYQQTPGQGLQFLFEYFSETQRNKGNFPGRFSGRQFSNSRSEMNVSTLELGDSALYLCASSQAQTNEQFFGPGTRLTVL.

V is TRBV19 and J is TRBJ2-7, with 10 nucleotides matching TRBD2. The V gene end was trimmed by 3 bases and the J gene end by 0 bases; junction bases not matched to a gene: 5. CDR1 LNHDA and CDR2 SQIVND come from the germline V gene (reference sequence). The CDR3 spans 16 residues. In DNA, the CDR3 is TGTGCCAGTAGTATTTCCGGGACTAGCGTCTCCTACGAGCAGTACTTC. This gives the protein CASSISGTSVSYEQYF.